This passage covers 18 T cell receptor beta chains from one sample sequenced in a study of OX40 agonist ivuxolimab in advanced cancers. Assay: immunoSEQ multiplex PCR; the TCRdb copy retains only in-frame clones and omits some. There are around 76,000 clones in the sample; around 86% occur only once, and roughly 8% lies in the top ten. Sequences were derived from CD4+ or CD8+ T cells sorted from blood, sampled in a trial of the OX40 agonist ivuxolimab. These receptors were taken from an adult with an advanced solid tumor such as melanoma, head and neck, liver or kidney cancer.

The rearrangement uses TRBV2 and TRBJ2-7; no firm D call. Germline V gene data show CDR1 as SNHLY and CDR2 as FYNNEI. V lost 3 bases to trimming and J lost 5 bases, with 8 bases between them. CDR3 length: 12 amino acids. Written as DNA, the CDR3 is TGTGCCAGCAGTGACAATCCGGACGAGCAGTACTTC. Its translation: CASSDNPDEQYF.

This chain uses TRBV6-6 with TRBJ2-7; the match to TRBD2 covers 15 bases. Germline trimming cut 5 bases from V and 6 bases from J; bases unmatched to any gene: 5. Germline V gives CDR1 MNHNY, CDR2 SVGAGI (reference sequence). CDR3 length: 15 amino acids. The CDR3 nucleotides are TGTGCCAGCAGTGGACTAGCGGGAGGGCTCGGCGAGCAGTACTTC. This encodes CASSGLAGGLGEQYF.

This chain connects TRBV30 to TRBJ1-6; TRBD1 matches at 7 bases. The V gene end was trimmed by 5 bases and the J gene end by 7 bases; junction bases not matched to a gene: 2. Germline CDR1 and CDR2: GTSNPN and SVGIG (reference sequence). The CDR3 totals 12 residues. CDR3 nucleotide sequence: TGTGCCTGGGACAGGGAGAATTCACCCCTCCACTTT. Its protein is CAWDRENSPLHF. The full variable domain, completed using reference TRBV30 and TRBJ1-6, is SQTIHQWPATLVQPVGSPLSLECTVEGTSNPNLYWYRQAAGRGLQLLFYSVGIGQISSEVPQNLSASRPQDRQFILSSKKLLLSDSGFYLCAWDRENSPLHFGNGTRLTVT.

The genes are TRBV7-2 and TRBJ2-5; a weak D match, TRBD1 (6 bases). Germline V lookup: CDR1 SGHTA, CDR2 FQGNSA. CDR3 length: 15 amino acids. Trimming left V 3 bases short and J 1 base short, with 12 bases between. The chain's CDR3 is CASSLVDRSQETQYF. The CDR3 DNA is TGTGCCAGCAGCTTGGTTGACAGGTCCCAAGAGACCCAGTACTTC.

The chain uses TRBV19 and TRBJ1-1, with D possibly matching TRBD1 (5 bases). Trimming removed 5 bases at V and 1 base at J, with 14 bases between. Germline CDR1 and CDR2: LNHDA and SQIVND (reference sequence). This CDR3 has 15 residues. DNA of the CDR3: TGTGCCAGTAGTCCCCGGGGCTTAGGGAACACTGAAGCTTTCTTT. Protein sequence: CASSPRGLGNTEAFF.

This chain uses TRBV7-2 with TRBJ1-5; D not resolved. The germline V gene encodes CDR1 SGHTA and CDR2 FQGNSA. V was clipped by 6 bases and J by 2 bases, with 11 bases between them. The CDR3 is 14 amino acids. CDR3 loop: CASREGMGNQPQHF. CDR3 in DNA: TGTGCCAGCAGGGAAGGTATGGGCAATCAGCCCCAGCATTTT.

The CDR3 region has the DNA TGTGCCAGCAGCTTAATTGGGGGAGGGGAGCAGTACTTC. Translation gives CASSLIGGGEQYF. The chain combines TRBV7-3 with TRBJ2-7, with TRBD2 identical over 7 bases. CDR3 length: 13 amino acids. Germline-derived CDR1 and CDR2 are SGHTA and FQGTGA. Germline trimming cut 1 base from V and 7 bases from J; bases unmatched to any gene: 4. The full variable domain, completed using reference TRBV7-3 and TRBJ2-7, is GAGVSQTPSNKVTEKGKYVELRCDPISGHTALYWYRQSLGQGPEFLIYFQGTGAADDSGLPNDRFFAVRPEGSVSTLKIQRTERGDSAVYLCASSLIGGGEQYFGPGTRLTVT.

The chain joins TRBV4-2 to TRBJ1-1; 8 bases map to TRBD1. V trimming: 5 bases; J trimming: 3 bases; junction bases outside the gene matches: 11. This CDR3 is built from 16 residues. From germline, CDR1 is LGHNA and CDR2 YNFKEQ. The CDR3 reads CASSGKTGAAHTEAFF. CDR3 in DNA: TGTGCCAGCAGCGGGAAGACAGGGGCCGCACACACTGAAGCTTTCTTT.

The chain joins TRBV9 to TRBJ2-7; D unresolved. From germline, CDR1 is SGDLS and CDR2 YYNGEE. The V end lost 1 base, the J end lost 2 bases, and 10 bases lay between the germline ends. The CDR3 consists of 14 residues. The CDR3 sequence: CASSVSVGPYEQYF. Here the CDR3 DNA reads TGTGCCAGCAGCGTATCTGTGGGTCCCTACGAGCAGTACTTC.

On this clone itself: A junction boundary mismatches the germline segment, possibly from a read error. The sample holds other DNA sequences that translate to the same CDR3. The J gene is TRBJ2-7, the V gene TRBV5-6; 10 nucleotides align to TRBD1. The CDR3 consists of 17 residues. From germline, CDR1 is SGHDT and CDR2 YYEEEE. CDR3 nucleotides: TGTGCCAGCAGCTGGATGTTATCAGGGACAGGGGTTACCGAGCAGTATTTC. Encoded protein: CASSWMLSGTGVTEQYF.

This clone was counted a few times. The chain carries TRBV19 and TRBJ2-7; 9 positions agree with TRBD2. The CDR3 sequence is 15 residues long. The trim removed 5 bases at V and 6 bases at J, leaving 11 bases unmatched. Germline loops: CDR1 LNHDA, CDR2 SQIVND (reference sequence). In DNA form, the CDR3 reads TGTGCCAGTAGTTTCCGACTAGCGGCGCTGGGCGAGCAGTACTTC. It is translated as CASSFRLAALGEQYF.

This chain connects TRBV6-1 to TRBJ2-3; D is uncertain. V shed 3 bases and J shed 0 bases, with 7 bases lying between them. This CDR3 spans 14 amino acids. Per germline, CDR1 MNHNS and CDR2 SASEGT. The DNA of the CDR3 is TGTGCCAGCAGTGATCGTGTCAGCACAGATACGCAGTATTTT. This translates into CASSDRVSTDTQYF.

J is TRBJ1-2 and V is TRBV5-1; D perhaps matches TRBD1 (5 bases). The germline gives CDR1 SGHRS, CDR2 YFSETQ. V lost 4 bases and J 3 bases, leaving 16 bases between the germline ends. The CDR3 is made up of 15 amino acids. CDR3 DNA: TGCGCCAGCAGCCTCTCTGGGGCACTCGACTATGGCTACACCTTC. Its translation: CASSLSGALDYGYTF.

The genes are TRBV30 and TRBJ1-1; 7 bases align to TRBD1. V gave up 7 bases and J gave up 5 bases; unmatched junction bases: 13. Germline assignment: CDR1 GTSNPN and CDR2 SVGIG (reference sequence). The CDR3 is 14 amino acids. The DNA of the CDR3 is TGTGCCTCCCAAAGAAGGGGGCTAAGGACTGAAGCTTTCTTT. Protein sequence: CASQRRGLRTEAFF.

The CDR3, as DNA: TGCGCCAGCAGCGATACCGTCGGGGCACCCCTCCACTTT. This gives the protein CASSDTVGAPLHF. The V gene is TRBV5-1, the J gene TRBJ1-6, with D unclear. V was trimmed by 4 bases and J by 11 bases, leaving 13 bases between them. The germline V gene encodes CDR1 SGHRS and CDR2 YFSETQ. This CDR3 comprises 13 residues. Looking up the rest from reference TRBV5-1 and TRBJ1-6 gives the full variable domain: KAGVTQTPRYLIKTRGQQVTLSCSPISGHRSVSWYQQTPGQGLQFLFEYFSETQRNKGNFPGRFSGRQFSNSRSEMNVSTLELGDSALYLCASSDTVGAPLHFGNGTRLTVT.

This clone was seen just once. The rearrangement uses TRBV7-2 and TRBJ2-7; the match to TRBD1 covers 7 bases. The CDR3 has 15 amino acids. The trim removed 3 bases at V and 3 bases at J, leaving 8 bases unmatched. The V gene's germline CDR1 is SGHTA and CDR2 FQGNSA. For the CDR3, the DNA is TGTGCCAGCAGCTTGGCCGGACAGGCTAACTACGAGCAGTACTTC. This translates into CASSLAGQANYEQYF. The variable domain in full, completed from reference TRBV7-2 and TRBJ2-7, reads GAGVSQSPSNKVTEKGKDVELRCDPISGHTALYWYRQSLGQGLEFLIYFQGNSAPDKSGLPSDRFSAERTGGSVSTLTIQRTQQEDSAVYLCASSLAGQANYEQYFGPGTRLTVT.

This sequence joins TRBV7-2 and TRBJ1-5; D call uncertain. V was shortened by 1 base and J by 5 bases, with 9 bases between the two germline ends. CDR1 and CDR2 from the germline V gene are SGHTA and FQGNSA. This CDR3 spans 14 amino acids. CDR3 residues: CASSLGGIHQPQHF. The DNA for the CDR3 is TGTGCCAGCAGCTTAGGAGGGATCCATCAGCCCCAGCATTTT.

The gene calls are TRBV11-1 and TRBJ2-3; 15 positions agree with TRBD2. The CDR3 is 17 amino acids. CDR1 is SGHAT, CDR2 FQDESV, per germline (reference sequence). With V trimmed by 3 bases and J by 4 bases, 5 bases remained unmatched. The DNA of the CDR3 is TGTGCCAGCAGCTTGGGGACTAGCGGGGGGCATCCAGATACGCAGTATTTT. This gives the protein CASSLGTSGGHPDTQYF.